Each of the 26 T cell receptor beta chains below was sequenced from the same sample in a study of shared clonotypes between healthy human individuals. Clones were read by immunoSEQ multiplex PCR, and TCRdb kept only the in-frame ones, dropping some. This sample yields just over 2,000,000 clones, of which 85% to 95% are seen a single time; 0.13% belongs to the top ten. Input material: naive CD4+ T cells sorted from blood. As to subset: CD45RA+ positively selected. All receptors derive from a young man in good health.

In this sample, this clone turned up once. This chain links TRBV5-4 with TRBJ2-3; D might be TRBD1 (6 bases). The CDR3 spans 15 residues. V lost 0 bases and J lost 0, with 8 bases in between. Germline CDR1 is SGHNT and CDR2 is YYREEE (reference sequence). The CDR3 loop is CASSLEQGSTDTQYF. The CDR3 DNA sequence: TGTGCCAGCAGCTTGGAACAGGGCAGCACAGATACGCAGTATTTT.

V and J are TRBV18 and TRBJ2-7, with 8 bases lining up with TRBD2. This CDR3 region has 15 residues. The V segment lost 3 bases and the J segment 5 bases; nucleotides outside the gene matches: 9. Germline CDR1 reads KGHSH; CDR2 reads LQKENI. CDR3 in DNA: TGTGCCAGCTCACCTCGGACTAGCCAGACCAACGAGCAGTACTTC. This sequence encodes CASSPRTSQTNEQYF.

The V call is TRBV5-4, the J call TRBJ2-3; D gene ambiguous. The V and J ends lost 0 bases and 0 bases respectively, with 11 bases between them. The CDR3 runs to 16 residues. The germline gives CDR1 SGHNT, CDR2 YYREEE (reference sequence). The CDR3 DNA sequence: TGTGCCAGCAGCTTGGCCGGAGTTGGGAGCACAGATACGCAGTATTTT. Amino acid sequence: CASSLAGVGSTDTQYF.

The rearrangement uses TRBV6-1 and TRBJ2-5; D is uncertain. There are 15 residues in the CDR3. V was cut by 2 bases and J by 4 bases, with 14 bases left in between. CDR1 and CDR2 from the germline V gene are MNHNS and SASEGT. In DNA form, the CDR3 reads TGTGCCAGCAGTGAAACTTGGGCAGATGGAGAGACCCAGTACTTC. Its translation: CASSETWADGETQYF.

The chain links TRBV12-5 to TRBJ2-3; 7 bases match TRBD2. CDR1 is LGHNT, CDR2 FRNRAP, per germline. The CDR3 runs 14 residues. After removal of 4 bases from V and 9 bases from J, the junction contained 10 bases not matched to a gene. The CDR3 loop reads CASGSTGGGGTQYF. Here the CDR3 DNA reads TGTGCTAGTGGTTCCACCGGCGGGGGAGGCACGCAGTATTTT.

The genes are TRBV4-1 and TRBJ1-3, with 8 bases lining up with TRBD1. The V gene end was trimmed by 0 bases and the J gene end by 6 bases; junction bases not matched to a gene: 7. The CDR3 extends over 16 amino acids. Germline loops: CDR1 MGHRA, CDR2 YSYEKL. Written as DNA, the CDR3 is TGCGCCAGCAGCCAAGATCTAGCACAGGGGGTAAACACCATATATTTT. It translates to CASSQDLAQGVNTIYF.

This rearrangement joins TRBV5-4 to TRBJ2-7; D is perhaps TRBD1 (6 bases). This CDR3 is built from 15 residues. Trimming stripped 0 bases from V and 0 bases from J, with 10 bases between. The germline gives CDR1 SGHNT, CDR2 YYREEE (reference sequence). CDR3 sequence: CASSLVGAPSYEQYF. The CDR3 nucleotides are TGTGCCAGCAGCTTGGTGGGGGCGCCCTCCTACGAGCAGTACTTC.

The V call is TRBV6-5, the J call TRBJ1-1, with D tentatively TRBD1 (6 bases). Trimming left V 6 bases short and J 1 base short, with 12 bases between. The CDR3 runs to 14 residues. Germline loops: CDR1 MNHEY, CDR2 SVGAGI. CDR3 in amino acids: CASRQAGENTEAFF. CDR3 in DNA: TGTGCCAGCAGGCAGGCAGGGGAGAACACTGAAGCTTTCTTT.

V usage is TRBV9 and J usage is TRBJ2-2; TRBD2 aligns across 7 bases. The germline gives CDR1 SGDLS, CDR2 YYNGEE. V lost 5 bases and J lost 1; bases outside the gene matches: 5. The CDR3 is 15 residues long. The CDR3 DNA follows: TGTGCCAGCAGGAGCGGGACCCTGAACACCGGGGAGCTGTTTTTT. Its translation is CASRSGTLNTGELFF.

The chain uses TRBV20-1 and TRBJ1-1; 11 bases fit TRBD1. Trimming took 3 bases from V and 11 from J; bases not matched to a gene: 2. The CDR3 extends over 11 amino acids. From germline, CDR1 is DFQATT and CDR2 SNEGSKA (reference sequence). In DNA, the CDR3 is TGCAGTGCTAGGGGACAGGGGGAGGCTTTCTTT. As protein: CSARGQGEAFF.

The CDR3 here is CASSQAVAGPYEQYF. The CDR3 DNA sequence: TGTGCCAGCAGCCAAGCGGTAGCGGGCCCCTACGAGCAGTACTTC. The chain couples TRBV14 to TRBJ2-7; 7 bases align to TRBD2. Per germline, CDR1 SGHDN and CDR2 FVKESK. V shed 1 base and J 2 bases; nucleotides not matched to a gene: 5. CDR3 length: 15 amino acids.

This clone was observed a handful of times. The V gene is TRBV28, the J gene TRBJ2-3; D gene ambiguous. CDR1 is MDHEN and CDR2 is SYDVKM in the germline V gene. The CDR3 runs to 14 residues. Trimming shortened V by 3 bases and J by 2 bases, and 9 bases separated the two germline ends. CDR3 coding DNA: TGTGCCAGCAGTTTCTCACAGCCCACAGATACGCAGTATTTT. It translates to CASSFSQPTDTQYF.

This rearrangement joins TRBV7-2 to TRBJ1-2; 9 positions agree with TRBD1. V shed 7 bases, J shed 5 bases, and the junction held 11 bases outside the gene matches. Looked up from germline, CDR1 is SGHTA and CDR2 is FQGNSA. This CDR3 has 15 residues. In DNA, the CDR3 is TGTGCCAGCAAGGGACAGGGTATAGTAGGGTATGGCTACACCTTC. This codes for CASKGQGIVGYGYTF. The whole variable domain, remainder taken from reference TRBV7-2 and TRBJ1-2, is GAGVSQSPSNKVTEKGKDVELRCDPISGHTALYWYRQSLGQGLEFLIYFQGNSAPDKSGLPSDRFSAERTGGSVSTLTIQRTQQEDSAVYLCASKGQGIVGYGYTFGSGTRLTVV.

This chain joins TRBV4-3 and TRBJ1-5; maybe TRBD1 (6 bases). Germline V gene sequence: CDR1 LGHNA, CDR2 YSLEER. The CDR3 contains 20 residues. V was cut by 0 bases and J by 1 base, with 22 bases left in between. As DNA, the CDR3 is TGCGCCAGCAGCCAAGACTGGGAACAGGGTGGGTTATTGAGCAATCAGCCCCAGCATTTT. Its protein product is CASSQDWEQGGLLSNQPQHF.

The chain has TRBV10-3 and TRBJ2-2; 9 nucleotides line up with TRBD2. The V gene end was trimmed by 8 bases and the J gene end by 1 base; junction bases not matched to a gene: 5. This CDR3 is built from 15 residues. CDR1 is ENHRY and CDR2 is SYGVKD in the germline V gene. The CDR3 loop is CAILRAGGNTGELFF. The DNA of the CDR3 is TGTGCCATCCTGCGAGCGGGAGGGAACACCGGGGAGCTGTTTTTT.

V is TRBV5-1 and J is TRBJ2-5; no firm D call. Trimming removed 1 base at V and 1 base at J, with 5 bases between. This CDR3 has 13 amino acids. CDR1 SGHRS and CDR2 YFSETQ come from the germline V gene. CDR3: CASSLFVQETQYF. CDR3 coding DNA: TGCGCCAGCAGCTTGTTCGTCCAAGAGACCCAGTACTTC.

As regards this clone: A single base separates this from a much larger clone, so it may be a read error. Other DNA sequences in the same sample also yield this CDR3. The CDR3 spells CASSPSGGALRKTQYF. CDR3 nucleotide sequence: TGTGCCAGCAGCCCGAGCGGGGGGGCACTTAGAAAGACCCAGTACTTC. This chain connects TRBV5-4 to TRBJ2-5, with 10 bases matching TRBD2. CDR1 and CDR2 (germline): SGHNT, YYREEE (reference sequence). The CDR3 contains 16 residues. The V gene end was trimmed by 4 bases and the J gene end by 6 bases; junction bases not matched to a gene: 12.

This clone was detected only once. The CDR3 bases are TGTGCCTGGAGTGTACCACAGGGGACAGATACGCAGTATTTT. Translation gives CAWSVPQGTDTQYF. V is TRBV30 and J is TRBJ2-3; 7 nucleotides agree with TRBD1. V gave up 0 bases and J gave up 3 bases; unmatched junction bases: 3. Germline CDR1 reads GTSNPN; CDR2 reads SVGIG (reference sequence). The CDR3 has 14 amino acids.

The rearrangement joins TRBV6-1 to TRBJ1-5; D unresolved. CDR3 length equals 11 residues. The germline V and J ends were trimmed by 2 bases and 11 bases, with 7 bases remaining between them. CDR1 and CDR2 from the germline V gene are MNHNS and SASEGT. The CDR3 DNA reads as TGTGCCAGCAGTGAACGGGAAGCCCAGCATTTT. This sequence encodes CASSEREAQHF.

The rearrangement links TRBV11-2 to TRBJ2-5, with a weak D call TRBD1 (6 bases). This CDR3 has 15 residues. V shed 5 bases and J shed 0 bases, with 13 bases lying between them. Germline values: CDR1 SGHAT, CDR2 FQNNGV. The CDR3 region is CASSLGQKYQETQYF. DNA for the CDR3: TGTGCCAGCAGCCTGGGACAAAAGTACCAAGAGACCCAGTACTTC.

The J gene is TRBJ2-3, the V gene TRBV10-3; 11 bases are a match to TRBD2. With V trimmed by 4 bases and J by 0 bases, 3 bases remained unmatched. This CDR3 comprises 16 residues. CDR1 and CDR2 (germline): ENHRY, SYGVKD. The CDR3 DNA reads TGTGCCATCAGTGCTAGCGGGGGGACGAGCACAGATACGCAGTATTTT. It encodes CAISASGGTSTDTQYF.

The rearrangement links TRBV10-3 to TRBJ2-7, with 12 positions matching TRBD2. The V segment lost 4 bases and the J segment 2 bases; nucleotides outside the gene matches: 12. There are 18 residues in the CDR3. Germline V gene lookup returns CDR1 ENHRY and CDR2 SYGVKD. CDR3 sequence: CAISGPTSGRGGAYEQYF. As DNA, the CDR3 is TGTGCCATCAGTGGTCCGACTAGCGGGAGAGGTGGCGCCTACGAGCAGTACTTC.

V is TRBV27 and J is TRBJ2-5, with 14 bases aligning to TRBD2. The junction had 7 bases not matched to a gene; V was cut back by 5 bases and J by 5 bases. CDR1 is MNHEY and CDR2 is SMNVEV in the germline V gene (reference sequence). The CDR3 runs 16 residues. The CDR3 is CASSPGLAGAGETQYF. The CDR3 DNA follows: TGTGCCAGCAGTCCGGGACTAGCGGGAGCGGGTGAGACCCAGTACTTC.

This chain joins TRBV10-3 and TRBJ1-5; D not certain. Germline lookup yields CDR1 ENHRY and CDR2 SYGVKD. Trimming took off 5 bases at V and 4 bases at J, with 18 bases between the two ends. This CDR3 region has 16 residues. The CDR3 spells CAISQVLVTANQPQHF. DNA of the CDR3: TGTGCCATCAGTCAGGTTTTGGTTACGGCGAATCAGCCCCAGCATTTT.

The rearrangement joins TRBV6-5 to TRBJ1-2; D call uncertain. V was shortened by 5 bases and J by 8 bases, with 9 bases between the two germline ends. Per germline, CDR1 MNHEY and CDR2 SVGAGI. The CDR3 runs 11 residues. In DNA, the CDR3 is TGTGCCAGCAGTGATTTTGGGGGCTACACCTTC. It specifies CASSDFGGYTF.

In the case of this clone: Other nucleotide sequences in the sample specify the same CDR3. This rearrangement joins TRBV6-5 to TRBJ2-3; D is ambiguous. The CDR3 runs 12 residues. The V and J ends lost 6 bases and 2 bases respectively, with 6 bases between them. Germline-derived CDR1 and CDR2 are MNHEY and SVGAGI. CDR3 bases: TGTGCCAGCAGAAGTACCACAGATACGCAGTATTTT. Translating gives CASRSTTDTQYF.